The 5 T cell receptor beta chains listed next were all sequenced from one sample in a study of blood T cell repertoires in COVID-19. Sequenced by immunoSEQ multiplex PCR; TCRdb stores in-frame clones only, minus some. The sample has over 250,000 clones; roughly 86% are singletons. The sample taken for sequencing was PBMCs or T cells enriched from blood (not recorded which). The receptors originated from a woman between 18 and 30 years old who had recovered from COVID-19.

The chain carries TRBV3-1 (or the pseudogene TRBV3-2) and TRBJ1-2; D perhaps matches TRBD1 (5 bases). CDR1 and CDR2 from the germline V gene are LGHDT and YNNKEL (reference sequence). The V gene lost 3 bases and the J gene lost 8 bases, with 13 bases spanning the gap. The CDR3 is 13 residues long. CDR3 bases: TGTGCCAGCAGCCATGTGAAGGGGAAGGGCTACACCTTC. Translated: CASSHVKGKGYTF.

Concerning this clone: Other DNA sequences within the sample encode an identical CDR3. The chain has TRBV5-1 and TRBJ1-6; 8 bases are a match to TRBD1. The V gene's germline CDR1 is SGHRS and CDR2 YFSETQ. Trimming at V came to 0 bases and at J to 5 bases, leaving 4 bases not matched to a gene. The CDR3 contains 16 residues. The CDR3 loop is CASSLGAGGNNSPLHF. As DNA, the CDR3 is TGCGCCAGCAGCTTGGGCGCAGGGGGCAATAATTCACCCCTCCACTTT.

The chain recombines TRBV28 with TRBJ2-7, with D tentatively TRBD1 (5 bases). Between the trimmed V and J ends, which lost 8 bases and 5 bases, there was a span of 19 bases. The germline CDR1 and CDR2 sequences are MDHEN and SYDVKM. The CDR3 consists of 14 residues. DNA for the CDR3: TGTGCCAGCCTTACACCGGGCAGGGTGGACGAGCAGTACTTC. It codes for CASLTPGRVDEQYF.

A few counts support this clone. The chain recombines TRBV6-2 or TRBV6-3 with TRBJ2-7, with 7 bases matching TRBD1. This CDR3 comprises 18 residues. CDR1 is MNHEY and CDR2 is SVGEGT in the germline V gene. Losses at the gene ends were 4 bases for V and 0 bases for J; bases not matched to a gene: 15. The CDR3 DNA follows: TGTGCCAGCAGTTCTTGGGGCCAAGGGGGCTTTAGCTCCTACGAGCAGTACTTC. This codes for CASSSWGQGGFSSYEQYF.

The chain uses TRBV6-2 or TRBV6-3 and TRBJ1-1; D is possibly TRBD1 (5 bases). Trimming left V 0 bases short and J 0 bases short, with 8 bases between. Germline loops: CDR1 MNHEY, CDR2 SVGEGT. This CDR3 spans 15 amino acids. CDR3 region: CASSYSRGMNTEAFF. Written as DNA, the CDR3 is TGTGCCAGCAGTTACTCGCGGGGCATGAACACTGAAGCTTTCTTT.